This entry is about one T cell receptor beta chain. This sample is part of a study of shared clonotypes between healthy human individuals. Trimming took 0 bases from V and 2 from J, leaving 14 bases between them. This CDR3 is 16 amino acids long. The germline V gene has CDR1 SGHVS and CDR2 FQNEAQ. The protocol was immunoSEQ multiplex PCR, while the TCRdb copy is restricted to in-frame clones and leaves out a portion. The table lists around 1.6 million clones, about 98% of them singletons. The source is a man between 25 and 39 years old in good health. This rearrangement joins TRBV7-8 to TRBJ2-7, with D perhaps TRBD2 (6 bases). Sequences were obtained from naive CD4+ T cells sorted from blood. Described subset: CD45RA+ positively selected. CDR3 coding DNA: TGTGCCAGCAGCTTAGCCCGGGGGTATAAAGCCTACGAGCAGTACTTC. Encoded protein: CASSLARGYKAYEQYF.